These 32 T cell receptor beta chains were all obtained from the same sample, sequenced in a study of regulatory T cells in long-lasting Graves disease. For TCR beta, libraries came from iRepertoire HTBI primers and Arm-PCR of CDR3 regions. TCRdb reprocessed the multiplex PCR reads with MiXCR, giving one entry per CDR3 protein. This sample has some 220,000 distinct CDR3 sequences, with approximately 18% found just once. Indicated time point: newly diagnosed GD, antithyroid drugs for less than 3 months. PBMCs were the source of the RNA used for TCR sequencing. The same data also went into a second study, on T cells in Graves' hyperthyroidism and ophthalmopathy.

This material consisted of peripheral blood mononuclear cells (PBMCs), taken at new diagnosis, from a patient treated with antithyroid drugs. These receptors all come from a woman in her twenties or thirties with Graves disease.

Ten or more counts support this clonotype. V usage is TRBV6-2 or TRBV6-3 and J usage is TRBJ2-4, with 10 bases fitting TRBD2. The CDR3 is 18 residues long. CDR1 MNHEY and CDR2 SVGEGT come from the germline V gene. Trimming took 2 bases from V and 0 from J; bases not matched to a gene: 7. Written as DNA, the CDR3 is TGTGCCAGCAGTTACCCCACACTAGCGGGACTAGCCAAAAACATTCAGTACTTC. This gives the protein CASSYPTLAGLAKNIQYF.

The rearrangement uses TRBV5-1 and TRBJ2-3; 10 bases map to TRBD2. The trim removed 4 bases at V and 7 bases at J, leaving 9 bases unmatched. The CDR3 is 15 residues long. The germline CDR1 and CDR2 sequences are SGHRS and YFSETQ. CDR3 coding DNA: TGCGCCAGCAGCAGACCTAGCGGGAGAGAGAATACGCAGTATTTT. The encoded protein is CASSRPSGRENTQYF.

This sequence joins TRBV3-2 and TRBJ1-6; the D call TRBD1 from the table was never checked on the DNA. TRBV3-2 corresponds to a pseudogene. The CDR3 loop spans 15 amino acids. CDR3 loop: CASSPGDRFNSPLHF. DNA of the CDR3: TGTGCCAGCAGCCCCGGGGACAGATTTAATTCACCCCTCCACTTT.

Points on this clonotype: Just one base apart from a much larger clone, this may be a read error. Since the CDR3 does not end with the conserved phenylalanine or tryptophan, this likely comes from a read error. The rearrangement uses TRBV20-1 and TRBJ2-1; D not resolved. Germline V gene lookup returns CDR1 DFQATT and CDR2 SNEGSKA (reference sequence). This CDR3 is built from 10 residues. Here the CDR3 DNA reads TGCAGTGTTAGATACAATGAGCAGTTCTGC. Encoded protein: CSVRYNEQFC.

At least ten counts were recorded for this clonotype. This rearrangement joins TRBV2 to TRBJ1-2, with TRBD1 matching over 9 bases. The J segment lost 5 bases and the V segment lost 6 bases, leaving 16 bases of the junction unmatched. Germline loops: CDR1 SNHLY, CDR2 FYNNEI. This CDR3 is 17 amino acids long. CDR3 DNA sequence: TGTGCCAGCAGGAAAGGGGGGACAGGGAGCGGGGGTTATGGCTACACCTTC. Translation: CASRKGGTGSGGYGYTF.

This clonotype was picked up many times. The V call is TRBV7-9, the J call TRBJ2-7; D is uncertain. The V gene lost 5 bases and the J gene lost 6 bases, with 17 bases spanning the gap. This CDR3 is 14 amino acids long. CDR1 is SEHNR, CDR2 FQNEAQ, per germline (reference sequence). CDR3 bases: TGTGCCAGCAGCGCCTCCGGTCGCGGTGGCGAGCAGTACTTC. It yields the protein CASSASGRGGEQYF.

Remarks on this clonotype: Compared with germline, one end of the junction differs, possibly owing to a read error. The V gene is TRBV6-2 or TRBV6-3, the J gene TRBJ1-2, with D perhaps matching TRBD1 (6 bases). The CDR3 has 14 amino acids. Germline lookup yields CDR1 MNHEY and CDR2 SVGEGT. CDR3 bases: TGTGCCAGCAGTCCGACAGGAGCTAACTATAGCTACACCTTC. Residues: CASSPTGANYSYTF.

The V and J genes are TRBV28 and TRBJ2-3; 11 bases map to TRBD1. Germline CDR1 and CDR2: MDHEN and SYDVKM. This CDR3 comprises 16 residues. With 5 bases clipped from V and 2 bases from J, the junction kept 6 bases outside the gene matches. CDR3 bases: TGTGCCAGCAGTCTATCGGGACAGGGGGTCACAGATACGCAGTATTTT. Translated: CASSLSGQGVTDTQYF.

This clonotype was seen many times. The chain links TRBV11-3 to TRBJ2-1; TRBD1 aligns across 9 bases. Gene TRBJ2-5 matches the end of the DNA better, so the J call may be wrong. From germline, CDR1 is SGHNT and CDR2 YENEEA. The CDR3 is made up of 15 amino acids. CDR3 region: CASSFDRGLGETQYF. CDR3 DNA sequence: TGTGCCAGCAGCTTCGACAGGGGGTTGGGAGAGACCCAGTACTTC.

This clonotype was picked up many times. This chain uses TRBV20-1 with TRBJ2-1; D gene unclear. V lost 0 bases to trimming and J lost 3 bases, with 9 bases between them. The length of the CDR3 is 14 residues. Germline loops: CDR1 DFQATT, CDR2 SNEGSKA (reference sequence). The CDR3 region is CSARDPRFYNEQFF. The DNA of the CDR3 is TGCAGTGCTAGAGATCCGCGGTTCTACAATGAGCAGTTCTTC.

The sample holds many counts of this clonotype. The rearrangement joins TRBV4-1 to TRBJ2-2; D gene unclear. The germline V gene encodes CDR1 MGHRA and CDR2 YSYEKL. The CDR3 length is 15 residues. Trimming removed 1 base at V and 2 bases at J, with 8 bases between. The CDR3, as DNA: TGCGCCAGCAGCCAAGGAGACGGAAACACCGGGGAGCTGTTTTTT. It encodes CASSQGDGNTGELFF.

This clonotype was counted ten times or more. V and J are TRBV27 and TRBJ1-4; unclear D gene. The CDR3 runs 13 residues. The germline V and J ends were trimmed by 6 bases and 5 bases, with 10 bases remaining between them. The V gene's germline CDR1 is MNHEY and CDR2 SMNVEV (reference sequence). DNA for the CDR3: TGTGCCAGCAGCCTCCATGTAAATGAAAAACTGTTTTTT. It encodes CASSLHVNEKLFF.

The chain links TRBV6-5 to TRBJ2-3; D may match TRBD1 or TRBD2 (6 bases each). Trimming stripped 0 bases from V and 3 bases from J, with 13 bases between. The CDR3 extends over 16 amino acids. CDR1 and CDR2 from the germline V gene are MNHEY and SVGAGI. DNA of the CDR3: TGTGCCAGCAGTTACTCGAGGGGGGTAGGGACAGATACGCAGTATTTT. The encoded protein is CASSYSRGVGTDTQYF.

Ten or more counts support this clonotype. This sequence joins TRBV20-1 and TRBJ2-1; 8 bases agree with TRBD2. This CDR3 spans 12 amino acids. Unmatched junction bases numbered 4, after V lost 2 bases and J lost 10 bases. The germline V gene has CDR1 DFQATT and CDR2 SNEGSKA (reference sequence). CDR3 in amino acids: CSARTSGLEQFF. The CDR3 DNA sequence: TGCAGTGCTAGAACTAGCGGCCTCGAGCAGTTCTTC.

There are many counts of this clonotype. The chain carries TRBV20-1 and TRBJ1-3; D not certain. The V end was cut by 1 base, the J end by 4 bases, with 14 bases between. Per germline, CDR1 DFQATT and CDR2 SNEGSKA (reference sequence). This CDR3 contains 15 residues. CDR3 sequence reads: CSARVLSPRGNTIYF. The CDR3 nucleotides read TGCAGTGCTAGAGTCCTCTCCCCGAGGGGAAACACCATATATTTT.

This clonotype was seen ten or more times. The rearrangement uses TRBV7-2 and TRBJ2-3, with D perhaps TRBD2 (6 bases). The germline V and J ends were trimmed by 5 bases and 8 bases, with 11 bases remaining between them. This CDR3 has 12 residues. Germline CDR1 is SGHTA and CDR2 is FQGNSA. The CDR3: CASSRDFGTQYF. CDR3 DNA: TGTGCCAGCAGCCGGGACTTCGGTACGCAGTATTTT.

This clonotype was detected ten times or more. The chain recombines TRBV6-2 or TRBV6-3 with TRBJ1-1; possibly TRBD1 for D (5 bases). V was pared by 9 bases and J by 3 bases, with 14 bases between. CDR1 MNHEY and CDR2 SVGEGT come from the germline V gene. This CDR3 has 13 amino acids. For the CDR3, the DNA is TGTGCCAGTCGGGGGGATTCACACACTGAAGCTTTCTTT. Its translation is CASRGDSHTEAFF.

This clonotype was counted many times. The V and J genes are TRBV10-3 and TRBJ1-3; D might be TRBD1 (5 bases). The CDR3 has 15 residues. CDR1 and CDR2 from the germline V gene are ENHRY and SYGVKD. Trimming removed 4 bases from V and 0 bases from J, with 10 bases in between. The DNA for the CDR3 is TGTGCCATCAGTGTTCAGGGTTCCTCTGGAAACACCATATATTTT. Translating it yields CAISVQGSSGNTIYF.

This clonotype was detected ten times or more. V is TRBV19 and J is TRBJ2-3, with a tentative D call TRBD2 (6 bases). Germline V gene data show CDR1 as LNHDA and CDR2 as SQIVND (reference sequence). The CDR3 sequence is 13 residues long. The V end lost 6 bases, the J end lost 5 bases, and 12 bases lay between the germline ends. The CDR3 DNA sequence: TGTGCCAGTAGCGGGAGTCGACGAGATACGCAGTATTTT. Protein: CASSGSRRDTQYF.

This clonotype was seen many times. The rearrangement uses TRBV18 and TRBJ1-1; D not resolved. The CDR3 length is 13 residues. Germline lookup yields CDR1 KGHSH and CDR2 LQKENI. Trimming shortened V by 1 base and J by 5 bases, and 8 bases separated the two germline ends. The CDR3 bases are TGTGCCAGCTCACCACAAGGGCGAACTGAAGCTTTCTTT. Its protein product is CASSPQGRTEAFF.

This clonotype was picked up a small number of times. The chain couples TRBV5-1 to TRBJ2-5, with a possible D match to TRBD2 (5 bases). Trimming removed 0 bases from V and 5 bases from J, with 17 bases in between. The CDR3 extends over 16 amino acids. CDR1 is SGHRS, CDR2 YFSETQ, per germline. In nucleotides, the CDR3 is TGCGCCAGCAGCTTGGTATCTGGACTTAAGGCGGAGACCCAGTACTTC. It yields the protein CASSLVSGLKAETQYF.

Comments on this clonotype: This could be a read error, since a much larger clone is one nucleotide away. The chain carries TRBV7-9 and TRBJ2-1, with 10 nucleotides matching TRBD2. Germline lookup yields CDR1 SEHNR and CDR2 FQNEAQ (reference sequence). Losses at the gene ends were 5 bases for V and 3 bases for J; bases not matched to a gene: 10. The CDR3 totals 17 residues. The CDR3 spells CASSPSSGTSDYNEQFF. The CDR3 DNA reads as TGTGCCAGCAGCCCTTCCTCCGGGACTAGCGACTACAATGAGCAGTTCTTC.

About this clonotype: A far more abundant clone sits one base away, making this likely a read error. The CDR3 end shows no conserved phenylalanine or tryptophan, and so a read error is likely. For the CDR3, the DNA is TGTGCCAGCAGTTCCCCCCGTCAGGGGGGAGGTGAAAAACTGTTTTGT. Amino acid sequence: CASSSPRQGGGEKLFC. This chain joins TRBV2 and TRBJ1-4, with TRBD1 matching over 7 bases. J gave up 7 bases and V 5 bases, and 13 bases lay outside the gene matches. Germline CDR1 and CDR2: SNHLY and FYNNEI. The CDR3 has 16 residues.

This clonotype occurred many times. This rearrangement joins TRBV5-1 to TRBJ2-3, with 8 bases aligning to TRBD1. CDR1 SGHRS and CDR2 YFSETQ come from the germline V gene. Losses at the gene ends were 2 bases for V and 2 bases for J; bases not matched to a gene: 7. CDR3 length equals 16 residues. In DNA, the CDR3 is TGCGCCAGCAGCTTTCCCCGACAGGGGCTCACAGATACGCAGTATTTT. Translation: CASSFPRQGLTDTQYF.

This chain joins TRBV12-5 and TRBJ2-5; no reliable D call. Germline V CDR1 and CDR2: LGHNT, FRNRAP. The CDR3 is 13 residues long. V was clipped by 8 bases and J by 2 bases, with 12 bases between them. In DNA, the CDR3 is TGTGCTAGTAGTCCGGCAGCGCAAGAGACCCAGTACTTC. It specifies CASSPAAQETQYF. Full variable domain (remainder filled in from reference TRBV12-5 and TRBJ2-5): DARVTQTPRHKVTEMGQEVTMRCQPILGHNTVFWYRQTMMQGLELLAYFRNRAPLDDSGMPKDRFSAEMPDATLATLKIQPSEPRDSAVYFCASSPAAQETQYFGPGTRLLVL.

There are a few counts of this clonotype. The CDR3 region is CATSEGDRGRRQETQYF. CDR3 sequence (DNA): TGTGCCACCAGTGAAGGGGACAGGGGACGTCGTCAAGAGACCCAGTACTTC. The J gene is TRBJ2-5, the V gene TRBV24-1; 10 positions match TRBD1. This CDR3 spans 17 amino acids. CDR1 and CDR2 (germline): KGHDR, SFDVKD. V shed 4 bases and J 2 bases; nucleotides not matched to a gene: 9.

This clonotype occurred a few times. The chain carries TRBV25-1 and TRBJ1-1; D not resolved. Trimming took off 2 bases at V and 10 bases at J, with 8 bases between the two ends. The germline gives CDR1 MGHDK, CDR2 SYGVNS. This CDR3 has 11 amino acids. As DNA, the CDR3 is TGTGCCAGCAGTGAAGGGATCGGAGCTTTCTTT. It encodes CASSEGIGAFF. Full variable domain (rest looked up from reference TRBV25-1 and TRBJ1-1): EADIYQTPRYLVIGTGKKITLECSQTMGHDKMYWYQQDPGMELHLIHYSYGVNSTEKGDLSSESTVSRIRTEHFPLTLESARPSHTSQYLCASSEGIGAFFGQGTRLTVV.

The table lists this clonotype with many counts. This chain joins TRBV2 and TRBJ2-1, with TRBD2 matching over 9 bases. Trimming removed 6 bases from V and 9 bases from J; junction bases left unmatched: 9. The CDR3 loop spans 14 amino acids. Germline V gives CDR1 SNHLY, CDR2 FYNNEI. This chain's CDR3 is CASRLPSGIVEQFF. As DNA, the CDR3 is TGTGCCAGCAGGCTTCCTAGCGGGATAGTTGAGCAGTTCTTC.

The CDR3 region is CASSIKGQGEIYGYTF. The DNA for the CDR3 is TGTGCCAGTAGTATCAAAGGACAGGGCGAGATCTATGGCTACACCTTC. V and J are TRBV19 and TRBJ1-2; 8 bases line up with TRBD1. CDR1 is LNHDA and CDR2 is SQIVND in the germline V gene (reference sequence). CDR3 length equals 16 residues. With V trimmed by 3 bases and J by 4 bases, 10 bases remained unmatched. Filled out from reference TRBV19 and TRBJ1-2, the complete variable domain reads DGGITQSPKYLFRKEGQNVTLSCEQNLNHDAMYWYRQDPGQGLRLIYYSQIVNDFQKGDIAEGYSVSREKKESFPLTVTSAQKNPTAFYLCASSIKGQGEIYGYTFGSGTRLTVV.

The V and J genes are TRBV4-1 and TRBJ2-1, with 11 bases matching TRBD2. V lost 2 bases, J lost 0 bases, and 15 bases stayed unmatched. Per germline, CDR1 MGHRA and CDR2 YSYEKL. CDR3 length: 21 amino acids. DNA of the CDR3: TGCGCCAGCAGCCAACTCTTTCCGGGACTAGCGGAACCGAGCTCCTACAATGAGCAGTTCTTC. It is translated as CASSQLFPGLAEPSSYNEQFF.

This clonotype was picked up many times. CDR3 in DNA: TGTGCCAGCAGAGGGGAAGGGAACACCGGGGAGCTGTTTTTT. Residues: CASRGEGNTGELFF. V and J are TRBV2 and TRBJ2-2, with a possible D match to TRBD1 (5 bases). V was clipped by 6 bases and J by 1 base, with 9 bases between them. Looked up from germline, CDR1 is SNHLY and CDR2 is FYNNEI. The CDR3 totals 14 residues. Full variable domain (remainder filled in from reference TRBV2 and TRBJ2-2): EPEVTQTPSHQVTQMGQEVILRCVPISNHLYFYWYRQILGQKVEFLVSFYNNEISEKSEIFDDQFSVERPDGSNFTLKIRSTKLEDSAMYFCASRGEGNTGELFFGEGSRLTVL.

This clonotype has at least ten counts. The chain recombines TRBV2 with TRBJ1-5; D perhaps matches TRBD1 (6 bases). V lost 9 bases and J lost 2, with 20 bases in between. CDR1 and CDR2 (germline): SNHLY, FYNNEI. This CDR3 has 16 residues. DNA for the CDR3: TGTGCCAGTATGTTCGGATCGAACAGGGGCAATCAGCCCCAGCATTTT. Amino acid sequence: CASMFGSNRGNQPQHF.